This T cell receptor (beta chain) was identified during a study of CD8+CD57+ T cells in acquired aplastic anemia. On the study more broadly: Sorted CD4+ and CD8+ cells gave a mean 3.2 ug DNA, range about 0.19 to 27.4 ug.

TCR beta VDJ and CDR3 profiling used genomic DNA as template. TCRdb passed the reads through MiXCR, listing each CDR3 protein once. Of 150,000 to 200,000 distinct CDR3 sequences detected, about 60% appear once; the ten largest clones hold less than 55%. Overall study findings and caveats: Patients were compared with controls for CD8+ Simpson's diversity, and no significant difference emerged. Overlap between patients and controls comprised almost 30 CD8+ CDR3 sequences.

V dropped 4 bases and J dropped 0 bases, with 16 bases sitting between them. The germline V gene has CDR1 SNHLY and CDR2 FYNNEI. There are 16 residues in the CDR3. In its sample, this clonotype was seen many times. Its antigen remains unidentified. The sequencing input was sorted CD4+, CD8+, or CD8+CD57+ T cells (not recorded which) from PBMCs. This TCR was sampled from a human donor in good health. The chain recombines TRBV2 with TRBJ2-7; possible D gene TRBD2, 7 bases. The CDR3 bases are TGTGCCAGCAGTGGGGGGGCGGGAGAGTACTCCTACGAGCAGTACTTC. This codes for CASSGGAGEYSYEQYF.